A selection of T cell receptor beta chains follows, all from one sample in a study of cytomegalovirus exposure and HLA in healthy donors. TCRdb keeps only in-frame clones here, not all; method: immunoSEQ multiplex PCR. Of 150,000 to 200,000 clones in the sample, approximately 96% are singletons; the top ten hold approximately 0.82%. Sequenced input: PBMCs. All receptors come from a woman between 18 and 29 years old in good health and CMV-seronegative. Both conserved end residues are part of each CDR3. The order of the fields is D gene, V gene, clone size, J gene, CDR3 DNA, CDR3 protein. D genes are given only for firm matches. Size is stated for part of the rows, as once, few or many counts, or as a class when the clone is expanded.

d_call: TRBD2; v_call: TRBV6-5; clone_size: -; j_call: TRBJ2-3; cdr3_nt: TGTGCCAGCAGTTCGAGCGGGGGAGGCACAGATACGCAGTATTTT; cdr3_aa: CASSSSGGGTDTQYF
d_call: TRBD2; v_call: TRBV5-1; clone_size: -; j_call: TRBJ2-2; cdr3_nt: TGCGCCAGCAGCGCGACTAGCGGGGCGGGTACCGGGGAGCTGTTTTTT; cdr3_aa: CASSATSGAGTGELFF
d_call: TRBD1; v_call: TRBV4-3; clone_size: -; j_call: TRBJ1-4; cdr3_nt: TGCGCCAGCAGTCCGGGACAGCCGAATGAAAAACTGTTTTTT; cdr3_aa: CASSPGQPNEKLFF
d_call: TRBD1; v_call: TRBV5-1; clone_size: -; j_call: TRBJ2-7; cdr3_nt: TGCGCCAGCAGCGTACCGGGACAGGGCCGCGAGCAGTACTTC; cdr3_aa: CASSVPGQGREQYF
d_call: TRBD2; v_call: TRBV9; clone_size: -; j_call: TRBJ2-1; cdr3_nt: TGTGCCAGCAGCGAGACTAGCGGGGTTGGGAATGAGCAGTTCTTC; cdr3_aa: CASSETSGVGNEQFF
d_call: -; v_call: TRBV19; clone_size: -; j_call: TRBJ1-5; cdr3_nt: TGTGCCAGTAAGGGGGGGACATTTAGCAATCAGCCCCAGCATTTT; cdr3_aa: CASKGGTFSNQPQHF
d_call: TRBD1; v_call: TRBV10-3; clone_size: -; j_call: TRBJ1-5; cdr3_nt: TGTGCCATCAGTGCGATTAACAGGGGCAGCAATCAGCCCCAGCATTTT; cdr3_aa: CAISAINRGSNQPQHF
d_call: TRBD1; v_call: TRBV4-1; clone_size: -; j_call: TRBJ2-3; cdr3_nt: TGCGCCAGCAGCCAAGATTTCGGGACAGGGGGCCCAGATACGCAGTATTTT; cdr3_aa: CASSQDFGTGGPDTQYF
d_call: TRBD2; v_call: TRBV4-3; clone_size: -; j_call: TRBJ2-1; cdr3_nt: TGCGCCAGCAGCCACAGACCGGGACTAGCGGGGGCCTACAATGAGCAGTTCTTC; cdr3_aa: CASSHRPGLAGAYNEQFF
d_call: -; v_call: TRBV7-2; clone_size: -; j_call: TRBJ2-7; cdr3_nt: TGTGCCAGCAGCTTAGGGAGGGCTTACGAGCAGTACTTC; cdr3_aa: CASSLGRAYEQYF
d_call: TRBD1; v_call: TRBV5-4; clone_size: -; j_call: TRBJ2-7; cdr3_nt: TGTGCCAGCAGCCGAGACGGGACAGGGGTCTACGAGCAGTACTTC; cdr3_aa: CASSRDGTGVYEQYF
d_call: TRBD1; v_call: TRBV10-3; clone_size: -; j_call: TRBJ1-2; cdr3_nt: TGTGCCATCAGAAACCCGGGACAGGGGGCGAGGGGCTACACCTTC; cdr3_aa: CAIRNPGQGARGYTF
d_call: -; v_call: TRBV7-2; clone_size: -; j_call: TRBJ2-7; cdr3_nt: TGTGCCAGCAGCCCCCACTCCTACGAGCAGTACTTC; cdr3_aa: CASSPHSYEQYF
d_call: -; v_call: TRBV29-1; clone_size: -; j_call: TRBJ2-5; cdr3_nt: TGCAGCGTTGAAAGAAGTGAGGGTAGAAACCAAGAGACCCAGTACTTC; cdr3_aa: CSVERSEGRNQETQYF
d_call: -; v_call: TRBV27; clone_size: few; j_call: TRBJ1-6; cdr3_nt: TGTGCCAGCAGTTTACTGGGGGGTAATTCACCCCTCCACTTT; cdr3_aa: CASSLLGGNSPLHF
d_call: -; v_call: TRBV14; clone_size: -; j_call: TRBJ2-5; cdr3_nt: TGTGCCAGCAGCCAAGATCGGGGGGCAGGAGGAGAGACCCAGTACTTC; cdr3_aa: CASSQDRGAGGETQYF
d_call: TRBD2; v_call: TRBV29-1; clone_size: -; j_call: TRBJ2-1; cdr3_nt: TGCAGCGTTGAAGGAGTCGCACTAGCGGTCTTCAATGAGCAGTTCTTC; cdr3_aa: CSVEGVALAVFNEQFF
d_call: -; v_call: TRBV7-9; clone_size: -; j_call: TRBJ1-3; cdr3_nt: TGTGCCAGCAGTACCACAGGGCTCGGAAACACCATATATTTT; cdr3_aa: CASSTTGLGNTIYF
d_call: TRBD1; v_call: TRBV9; clone_size: -; j_call: TRBJ1-2; cdr3_nt: TGTGCCAGCAGCGCCTCCGGGACAGTAGACGGCTACACCTTC; cdr3_aa: CASSASGTVDGYTF
d_call: -; v_call: TRBV7-9; clone_size: -; j_call: TRBJ2-2; cdr3_nt: TGTGCCAGCAGCCCCCCCGTTTCCGGGGAGCTGTTTTTT; cdr3_aa: CASSPPVSGELFF
d_call: TRBD2; v_call: TRBV6-6; clone_size: -; j_call: TRBJ2-1; cdr3_nt: TGTGCCAGCAGTTCAAAGCGGGGGGGGTCCTACAATGAGCAGTTCTTC; cdr3_aa: CASSSKRGGSYNEQFF
d_call: TRBD1; v_call: TRBV19; clone_size: -; j_call: TRBJ2-6; cdr3_nt: TGTGCCAGTGGGGACAGCGGTAGCTCTGGGGCCAACGTCCTGACTTTC; cdr3_aa: CASGDSGSSGANVLTF
d_call: TRBD1; v_call: TRBV4-2; clone_size: -; j_call: TRBJ1-5; cdr3_nt: TGTGCCAGCAGCCAAAAAGACAGGGATGGTCAGCCCCAGCATTTT; cdr3_aa: CASSQKDRDGQPQHF
d_call: TRBD1; v_call: TRBV5-8; clone_size: -; j_call: TRBJ1-2; cdr3_nt: TGTGCCAGCTCGGGCTACGGGACAGGCGATTATGGCTACACCTTC; cdr3_aa: CASSGYGTGDYGYTF
d_call: -; v_call: TRBV7-3; clone_size: -; j_call: TRBJ2-1; cdr3_nt: TGTGCCAGCAGCTCTTCAGGGGATAATGAGCAGTTCTTC; cdr3_aa: CASSSSGDNEQFF
d_call: -; v_call: TRBV11-2; clone_size: -; j_call: TRBJ2-3; cdr3_nt: TGTGCCAGCAGCCCTTCTCGGACTGGAGTAGATACGCAGTATTTT; cdr3_aa: CASSPSRTGVDTQYF
d_call: TRBD1; v_call: TRBV11-2; clone_size: -; j_call: TRBJ1-6; cdr3_nt: TGTGCCAGCAGTCTAGGGGGGCACAGGGGACGATCACCCCTCCACTTT; cdr3_aa: CASSLGGHRGRSPLHF
d_call: TRBD1; v_call: TRBV7-2; clone_size: -; j_call: TRBJ1-5; cdr3_nt: TGTGCCAGCAGCAAACCGGACAGGGGCGGCAATCAGCCCCAGCATTTT; cdr3_aa: CASSKPDRGGNQPQHF
d_call: TRBD1; v_call: TRBV7-9; clone_size: -; j_call: TRBJ1-1; cdr3_nt: TGTGCCAGCAGCCTCACAGGGGCCACTGAAGCTTTCTTT; cdr3_aa: CASSLTGATEAFF
d_call: -; v_call: TRBV5-6; clone_size: -; j_call: TRBJ2-2; cdr3_nt: TGTGCCAGCAGCTTGACAAGGCAGACAGCAGGGACCGGGGAGCTGTTTTTT; cdr3_aa: CASSLTRQTAGTGELFF
d_call: TRBD2; v_call: TRBV7-2; clone_size: -; j_call: TRBJ2-5; cdr3_nt: TGTGCCAGCAGCTCTACGAGGACTAGCGGGCGCCAAGAGACCCAGTACTTC; cdr3_aa: CASSSTRTSGRQETQYF
d_call: TRBD1; v_call: TRBV5-1; clone_size: -; j_call: TRBJ1-1; cdr3_nt: TGCGCCAGCAGCTTGGCCACAGGGGGCAGAGGGGACACTGAAGCTTTCTTT; cdr3_aa: CASSLATGGRGDTEAFF
d_call: TRBD2; v_call: TRBV7-6; clone_size: -; j_call: TRBJ2-5; cdr3_nt: TGTGCCAGCAGCTTACTAGCGGGGGGCGTATGGGAGACCCAGTACTTC; cdr3_aa: CASSLLAGGVWETQYF
d_call: -; v_call: TRBV5-8; clone_size: -; j_call: TRBJ1-1; cdr3_nt: TGTGCCAGCAGCTTACCCGCGGCAGCTTTCTTT; cdr3_aa: CASSLPAAAFF
d_call: -; v_call: TRBV15; clone_size: -; j_call: TRBJ1-3; cdr3_nt: TGTGCCACCAGCAGAGAAGCCTTAGGAAACACCATATATTTT; cdr3_aa: CATSREALGNTIYF
d_call: TRBD1; v_call: TRBV27; clone_size: few; j_call: TRBJ1-6; cdr3_nt: TGTGCCAGCAGTCCGGGGGACAGGATAAATTCACCCCTCCACTTT; cdr3_aa: CASSPGDRINSPLHF
d_call: TRBD1; v_call: TRBV2; clone_size: -; j_call: TRBJ1-2; cdr3_nt: TGTGCCAGCAACCCCCAGGGGGAAAGGGACTATGGCTACACCTTC; cdr3_aa: CASNPQGERDYGYTF
d_call: -; v_call: TRBV5-1; clone_size: -; j_call: TRBJ1-2; cdr3_nt: TGCGCCAGCAGCTTGGGAGGGAATGGCTACACCTTC; cdr3_aa: CASSLGGNGYTF
d_call: -; v_call: TRBV12-5; clone_size: -; j_call: TRBJ1-6; cdr3_nt: TGTGCTAGTGGCCCCGATTCACCCCTCCACTTT; cdr3_aa: CASGPDSPLHF
d_call: -; v_call: TRBV5-1; clone_size: -; j_call: TRBJ2-5; cdr3_nt: TGCGCCAGCAGCTTGGAAGCTTCAGGGATGCAAGAGACCCAGTACTTC; cdr3_aa: CASSLEASGMQETQYF
d_call: -; v_call: TRBV27; clone_size: -; j_call: TRBJ2-1; cdr3_nt: TGTGCCAGCAGTTATACTAGAAACAATGAGCAGTTCTTC; cdr3_aa: CASSYTRNNEQFF
d_call: TRBD1; v_call: TRBV27; clone_size: -; j_call: TRBJ1-2; cdr3_nt: TGTGCCAGCAGTTTATACGGACAGGGGGCGCGAGCTAACTATGGCTACACCTTC; cdr3_aa: CASSLYGQGARANYGYTF
d_call: TRBD1; v_call: TRBV9; clone_size: once; j_call: TRBJ1-3; cdr3_nt: TGTGCCAGCAGCGCCCGGACAGGGACGGGAAACACCATATATTTT; cdr3_aa: CASSARTGTGNTIYF
d_call: -; v_call: TRBV7-7; clone_size: once; j_call: TRBJ2-3; cdr3_nt: TGTGCTAGCAGCTTGACGACCTCACGGGGGGATACGCAGTATTTT; cdr3_aa: CASSLTTSRGDTQYF
d_call: TRBD2; v_call: TRBV9; clone_size: -; j_call: TRBJ2-1; cdr3_nt: TGTGCCAGCAGCATCAGGACTAGCGGGGGGGCCTATGAGCAGTTCTTC; cdr3_aa: CASSIRTSGGAYEQFF
d_call: TRBD2; v_call: TRBV29-1; clone_size: -; j_call: TRBJ2-1; cdr3_nt: TGCAGCGTTGATACCCCTAGCGGGGGGGCCAAAGAGCAGTTCTTC; cdr3_aa: CSVDTPSGGAKEQFF
d_call: -; v_call: TRBV5-6; clone_size: once; j_call: TRBJ1-3; cdr3_nt: TGTGCCAGCAGCTTCGGGACACCGTCTCGGAACACCATATATTTT; cdr3_aa: CASSFGTPSRNTIYF
d_call: -; v_call: TRBV6-5; clone_size: -; j_call: TRBJ1-1; cdr3_nt: TGTGCCAGCAGTTACAACACACAGAACACTGAAGCTTTCTTT; cdr3_aa: CASSYNTQNTEAFF
d_call: -; v_call: TRBV15; clone_size: -; j_call: TRBJ1-1; cdr3_nt: TGTGCCACCAGCAGAGGACTACAGAGTTTCGAAGCTTTCTTT; cdr3_aa: CATSRGLQSFEAFF
d_call: TRBD1; v_call: TRBV2; clone_size: -; j_call: TRBJ1-2; cdr3_nt: TGTGCCAGCAGTGAATACAGGGGGTCTGACTATGGCTACACCTTC; cdr3_aa: CASSEYRGSDYGYTF